This TCR beta chain was identified in a study of control samples from healthy donors and cancer patients. After removal of 7 bases from V and 3 bases from J, the junction contained 7 bases not matched to a gene. This CDR3 has 15 residues. Per germline, CDR1 WSHSY and CDR2 SAAADI. Assay: immunoSEQ multiplex PCR; the TCRdb copy retains only in-frame clones and omits some. The repertoire consists of around 42,000 clones, with 83% occurring once and the leading ten covering around 50%. The rearrangement links TRBV10-2 to TRBJ2-3, with 10 bases lining up with TRBD2. The source material was blood. The TCR sequence derives from a man in his sixties in good health. The CDR3 reads CASIPTSGPTDTQYF. DNA for the CDR3: TGCGCCAGCATTCCGACTAGCGGGCCAACAGATACGCAGTATTTT.